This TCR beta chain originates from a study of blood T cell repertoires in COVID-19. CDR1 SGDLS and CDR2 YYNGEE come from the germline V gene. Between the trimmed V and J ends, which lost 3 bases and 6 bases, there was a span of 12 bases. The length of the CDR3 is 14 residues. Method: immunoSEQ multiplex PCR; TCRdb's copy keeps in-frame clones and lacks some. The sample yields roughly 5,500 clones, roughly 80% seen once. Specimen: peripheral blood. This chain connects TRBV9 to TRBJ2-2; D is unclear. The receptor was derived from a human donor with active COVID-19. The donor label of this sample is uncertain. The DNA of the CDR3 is TGTGCCAGCAGCGAGATCACCGGGTCCGGGGAGCTGTTTTTT. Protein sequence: CASSEITGSGELFF.